This TCR beta chain was recovered during a study of blood T cell repertoires in COVID-19 (dated by TCRdb to the early 2020s). Turning to the overall study: Samples covering the acute and convalescent phases of COVID-19 were provided by collaborators in the United States, Italy and Spain. The sample metadata nearly always contained a de-identified subject ID, COVID-19 status, age in years and sex. The prospective study material was composed of cDNA or gDNA derived from T cells, B-cell-depleted T cells, or PBMCs. The repertoires were made available in a free public database intended to serve as a resource for research on the immune response to SARS-CoV-2. Samples came from the ongoing ImmuneRACE study (first 160 participants) plus 1,254 subjects from 6 global collaborators. Where HLA class I and class II types were available, the types were taken from metadata supplied by the sample provider, not from assay-based typing. Deeply sampled blood TCRbeta repertoires from subjects exposed to, actively infected with, or recovered from COVID-19 were included in the dataset. What the research found in general, with its limitations: The quantity of clinical and demographic metadata differed by source and by participant and was supplied without curation.

The immunoSEQ Assay, a bias-controlled multiplex PCR, was used to amplify TCRbeta CDR3 regions from genomic DNA. From the authors' description of their analysis: Nucleated cell counts per sample were estimated from amplification of reference gene primers within the assay. To quantify the absolute abundance of each unique TCRbeta CDR3 rearrangement, sequence reads were collapsed and filtered. For each sample, productive Simpson clonality was calculated as the square root of Simpson's diversity index across productive rearrangements. TCRdb provides this immuneACCESS table in a form limited to in-frame rearrangements. Some clones are lacking; in checked studies, under half of them reflect an unresolved V gene, and why the rest are absent is not known. V, J and clone size are taken as reported in that table, and D and trimming were inferred from the DNA itself. The sample table shows 200,000 to 250,000 clones, and approximately 90% are seen once. Around 3.5% of the sample lies in the top ten.

About this clone: Its antigen is not yet known. No much larger clonotype is one base removed from it; base qualities were not supplied.

In the prospective study, participants were roughly 18 to 89 years old, resided in fewer than 25 geographic areas of the United States, and were enrolled through a virtual design. In the prospective study, participants were assigned to cohorts based on the clinical history participants reported in a screening survey and a study questionnaire. Each participant in the prospective study had whole blood, serum and a nasopharyngeal or oropharyngeal swab collected by mobile phlebotomists. Over a roughly 2-month period, participants in the prospective study had the option of providing additional blood draws and questionnaires. Prospective study blood samples were shipped either frozen or at room temperature before DNA extraction. V is shortened by 4 bases, J by 4 bases, and the region joining them spans 16 bases. The germline V gene (reference sequence) gives CDR1 as LNHDA and CDR2 as SQIVND. Including cysteine and phenylalanine, the CDR3 has 15 amino acids. The CDR3 DNA has 45 bases and is translated from base 1.

The TCR sequence derives from a woman aged 35 to 49 with acute COVID-19. Material for sequencing was PBMCs or T cells enriched from blood (not recorded which). The V gene is TRBV19 and the J gene is TRBJ1-2, and the D gene may be TRBD1, 5 bases matching. The sequenced DNA: TGTGCCAGTAGTACGTCGGGGGTCGTCGGCTATGGCTACACCTTC. Its protein is CASSTSGVVGYGYTF.